This T cell receptor (beta chain) derives from a study of T cell repertoires and HLA-DP antigens. As for the study in general: DNA input averaged approximately 220 ng in sorted CD137+CD4+ and 1,200 ng in pre-culture CD4+.

The PCR primers covered 54 TRBV and 13 TRBJ segments. Assay used: immunoSEQ multiplex PCR; TCRdb lists only in-frame clones, some missing. This sample has approximately 100,000 clones, with approximately 86% found just once. CDR1 KGHSH and CDR2 LQKENI come from the germline V gene. The CDR3 is 15 amino acids. V lost 6 bases and J lost 5; bases outside the gene matches: 12. Regarding this clone: Its antigen is not identified.

Overall study results and limits: Clones undetected before culture averaged about 35% against one allele and around 53% against the other.

CD4+ T cells, purified by negative selection, averaged roughly 98% purity. Material for sequencing was CD4+ T cells from PBMCs. The sequence was collected from a middle-aged man in good health and CMV-seronegative. The J gene is TRBJ2-5, the V gene TRBV18; 7 bases line up with TRBD1. CDR3 amino acids: CASSPIKTGFETQYF. For the CDR3, the DNA is TGTGCCAGCTCCCCCATCAAGACAGGGTTCGAGACCCAGTACTTC.